The T cell receptor (beta chain) under discussion was sequenced for a study of T cell repertoires in cytomegalovirus infection. Study context: Signatures in public TCR beta sequences pointed to both CMV infection and matching HLA type.

The CDR3 has 18 residues. Germline CDR1 SNHLY, CDR2 FYNNEI. As regards this clonotype: At one end the junction does not follow the germline gene, possibly because of a read error.

TCRdb reprocessed the reads via MiXCR and lists one record per CDR3 protein. Of 100,000 to 150,000 distinct CDR3 sequences listed, approximately 8.8% are singletons. The TCR comes from a human donor in good health (CMV status not recorded). Some clones in this sample may be carry-over from other donors' samples. Sequencing used PBMCs. This rearrangement joins TRBV2 to TRBJ1-5; 9 positions match TRBD1. CDR3 loop: CASREDRGILSDNQPQHF. The CDR3 DNA sequence: TGTGCCAGCAGAGAAGACAGGGGGATACTGAGCGACAATCAGCCCCAGCATTTT.